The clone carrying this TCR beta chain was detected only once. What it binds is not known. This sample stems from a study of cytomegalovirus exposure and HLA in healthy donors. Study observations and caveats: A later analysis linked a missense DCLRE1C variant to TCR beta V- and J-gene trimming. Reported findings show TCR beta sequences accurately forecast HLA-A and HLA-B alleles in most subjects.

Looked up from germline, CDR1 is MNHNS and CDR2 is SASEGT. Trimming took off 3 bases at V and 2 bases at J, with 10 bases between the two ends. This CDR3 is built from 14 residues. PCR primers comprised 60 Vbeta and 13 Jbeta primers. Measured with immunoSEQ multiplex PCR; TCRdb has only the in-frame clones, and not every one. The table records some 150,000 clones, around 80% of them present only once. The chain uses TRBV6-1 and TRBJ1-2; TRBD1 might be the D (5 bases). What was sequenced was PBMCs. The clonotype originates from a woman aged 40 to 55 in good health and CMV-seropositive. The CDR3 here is CASSDHRSNYGYTF. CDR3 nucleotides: TGTGCCAGCAGTGATCACAGGTCGAACTATGGCTACACCTTC.